A single T cell receptor beta chain is shown here with its context. This sample stems from a study of T cell changes during pregnancy in multiple sclerosis. The CDR3 is 13 residues long. The germline CDR1 and CDR2 sequences are MNHNY and SVGAGI (reference sequence). Trimming stripped 4 bases from V and 4 bases from J, with 7 bases between. Produced via immunoSEQ multiplex PCR; TCRdb's table is partial and in-frame only. The sample consists of some 77,000 clones, 90% to 95% of them appearing once. V and J are TRBV6-6 and TRBJ2-2; D gene ambiguous. The sequence derives from a female donor with multiple sclerosis, enrolled in a pregnancy study. The sample was CD4+ T cells from peripheral blood mononuclear cells, taken before pregnancy. CDR3 nucleotide sequence: TGTGCCAGCAGTTCGGTCCCCACCGGGGAGCTGTTTTTT. Translating it yields CASSSVPTGELFF.